The rows below give T cell receptor beta chains drawn from one sample of a study of blood T cells in healthy people across ages. TCRdb re-called the 5' RACE reads with MiXCR, one entry per CDR3 protein. The sample lists 1.5 million to 1.8 million distinct CDR3 sequences, around 40% occurring once. The sequencing input was blood. The receptor source for this set is a woman younger than 35 in good health. The CDR3 runs from the conserved cysteine through the conserved F or W. A D gene is named only where the DNA matches it firmly. Clone size appears in some rows only: once, few, many, or a class for an expanded clone.

len	d_gene	abundance	v_gene	j_gene	CDR3nt	CDR3aa
14	TRBD2	.	TRBV29-1	TRBJ2-3	TGCAGCGTCCGGACTAGCGGGGGGACAGATACGCAGTATTTT	CSVRTSGGTDTQYF
16	TRBD2	few	TRBV20-1	TRBJ2-3	TGCAGTGCTAGCCTTAGCGGGGGAGATAGCACAGATACGCAGTATTTT	CSASLSGGDSTDTQYF
16	TRBD2	.	TRBV6-2/TRBV6-3	TRBJ2-5	TGTGCCAGCAGTAAAGGGACTAACCGGAGATGGGAGACCCAGTACTTC	CASSKGTNRRWETQYF
14	TRBD1	few	TRBV5-1	TRBJ1-2	TGCGCCAGCAGCGACGGACAGGGTGGCGGTGGCTACACCTTC	CASSDGQGGGGYTF
16	TRBD2	few	TRBV20-1	TRBJ2-3	TGCAGTGCTAGAGGGCTGACTAGCGGGAGTGCAGATACGCAGTATTTT	CSARGLTSGSADTQYF
12	TRBD2	.	TRBV6-1	TRBJ2-1	TGTGCCAGCAGTAGGACTAGCACTGAGCAGTTCTTC	CASSRTSTEQFF
17	TRBD2	few	TRBV12-3/TRBV12-4	TRBJ2-5	TGTGCCAGCAGTTTGATTTACAGCGGGAGGGCCCAAGAGACCCAGTACTTC	CASSLIYSGRAQETQYF
11	.	.	TRBV20-1	TRBJ1-2	TGCAGTGCTAGTTTGGGAAGCGGCTACACCTTC	CSASLGSGYTF
13	.	.	TRBV29-1	TRBJ2-1	TGCAGCGTTGGGGGACATTTCTCCTACGAGCAGTTCTTC	CSVGGHFSYEQFF
15	.	.	TRBV7-8	TRBJ2-7	TGTGCCAGCAGCTTAAACAGGCCTGATGGTCACGAGCAGTACTTC	CASSLNRPDGHEQYF
15	.	few	TRBV3-1	TRBJ2-5	TGTGCCAGCAGCCAAGACGACGGTGGCGCAGAGACCCAGTACTTC	CASSQDDGGAETQYF
16	TRBD2	.	TRBV5-1	TRBJ2-7	TGCGCCAGCAGCCTGGGGACTAGCGGGAGGTATTACGAGCAGTACTTC	CASSLGTSGRYYEQYF
15	.	.	TRBV18	TRBJ2-7	TGTGCCAGCTCGTCCCCGGGACGGCGATACAATGAGCAGTACTTC	CASSSPGRRYNEQYF
13	.	few	TRBV10-3	TRBJ2-7	TGTGCCATCAGTGGGGGGAACTCCTACGAGCAGTACTTC	CAISGGNSYEQYF
16	.	.	TRBV5-1	TRBJ2-5	TGCGCCAGCAGCTTCCTACAGGGCCGTGACCAAGAGACCCAGTACTTC	CASSFLQGRDQETQYF
14	.	.	TRBV7-9	TRBJ2-7	TGTGCCAGCAGCTTAATAGGGGCATGGGTCGAGCAGTACTTC	CASSLIGAWVEQYF
16	.	few	TRBV7-9	TRBJ1-4	TGTGCCAGCAGCTTACTCCCGAGACAGCCTAATGAAAAACTGTTTTTT	CASSLLPRQPNEKLFF